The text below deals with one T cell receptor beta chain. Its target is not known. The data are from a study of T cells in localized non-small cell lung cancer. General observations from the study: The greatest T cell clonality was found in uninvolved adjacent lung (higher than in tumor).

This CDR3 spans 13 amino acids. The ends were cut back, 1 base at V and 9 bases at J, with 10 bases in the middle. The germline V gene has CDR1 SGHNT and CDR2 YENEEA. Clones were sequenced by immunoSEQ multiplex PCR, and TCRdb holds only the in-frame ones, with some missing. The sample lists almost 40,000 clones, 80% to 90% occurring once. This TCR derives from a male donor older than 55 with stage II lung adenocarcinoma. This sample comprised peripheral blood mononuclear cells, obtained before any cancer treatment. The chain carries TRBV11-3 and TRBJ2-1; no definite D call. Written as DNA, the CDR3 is TGTGCCAGCAGCTTAGGATACCTCGGTGAGCAGTTCTTC. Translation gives CASSLGYLGEQFF.